The rows below give T cell receptor beta chains drawn from one sample of a study of tumor and adjacent non-tumor tissue in lung cancer. TCRdb ran MiXCR on the multiplex PCR reads and lists one entry per CDR3 protein. Of 60,000 to 90,000 distinct CDR3 sequences listed, around 70% were seen once; the top ten hold approximately 30%. Sequenced material: distant non-tumor lung tissue. These receptor sequences come from a woman aged 45-60 years with non-small cell lung cancer. Each CDR3 is given with its conserved first and last residue. Fields, in order: CDR3 protein, CDR3 DNA, D gene, clone size, V gene, J gene. A D gene is named only where the DNA matches it firmly. Expanded clones are given a class, and other clones once, few, many or no size at all.

CVSTDQGAYEQYF	TGTGTCAGCACCGATCAGGGGGCCTACGAGCAGTACTTC	TRBD1	few	TRBV28	TRBJ2-7
CASSRASSSYEQYF	TGCGCCAGCAGCCGTGCCTCTAGCTCCTACGAGCAGTACTTC	NA	NA	TRBV4-1	TRBJ2-7
CSVGRGGDTQYF	TGTAGCGTAGGACGGGGAGGAGATACGCAGTATTTT	NA	NA	TRBV29-1	TRBJ2-3
CAWSAEVGVYYGYTF	TGTGCTTGGAGTGCTGAGGTAGGGGTCTACTATGGCTACACCTTC	NA	NA	TRBV30	TRBJ1-2
CVSSLTGGNEQFF	TGTGTCAGCAGCTTAACAGGGGGCAATGAGCAGTTCTTC	TRBD1	NA	TRBV11-3	TRBJ2-1
CASSRTSTGGVDTQYF	TGTGCCAGCAGCCGTACATCGACAGGGGGTGTGGATACGCAGTATTTC	TRBD1	NA	TRBV5-6	TRBJ2-3
CASNLVMVNEKLFF	TGTGCCAGCAACTTAGTAATGGTTAATGAAAAACTGTTTTTT	NA	NA	TRBV11-2	TRBJ1-4
CSAPNRGFGRDTQYF	TGCAGTGCTCCAAACAGGGGGTTTGGAAGAGATACGCAATATTTT	TRBD1	NA	TRBV20-1	TRBJ2-3
CASLPRVGSSARSSYNEQFF	TGTGCCAGTCTCCCGAGAGTCGGTTCCTCGGCTAGAAGCTCGTACAATGAGCAGTTCTTC	NA	NA	TRBV12-3/TRBV12-4	TRBJ2-1
CSARAAGQSGEQYF	TGCAGTGCTAGAGCCGCGGGTCAGAGTGGTGAGCAGTACTTC	NA	NA	TRBV20-1	TRBJ2-7
CASSSRILGGNYEQYF	TGTGCCAGCAGTTCTAGAATTTTAGGAGGGAACTACGAGCAGTACTTC	NA	few	TRBV28	TRBJ2-7
CSARTAGISWELFF	TGCAGTGCTAGAACAGCAGGAATCAGCTGGGAGCTGTTTTTT	NA	NA	TRBV20-1	TRBJ2-2
CASSYSYNEQFF	TGTGCCAGCAGTTACTCCTACAATGAGCAGTTCTTC	NA	many	TRBV12-3/TRBV12-4	TRBJ2-1
CASISSRTGDRTRYF	TGTGCCAGCATCTCGTCCAGGACAGGCGATAGGACCCGGTACTTC	TRBD1	NA	TRBV11-2	TRBJ2-5
CASSSRNNYEQYF	TGTGCCAGCAGCTCTAGGAACAATTACGAGCAGTACTTC	NA	NA	TRBV11-1	TRBJ2-7
CASSSPHIAGTQEIQYF	TGTGCCAGCAGTTCCCCCCACATAGCGGGGACCCAAGAGATCCAGTACTTC	TRBD2	NA	TRBV28	TRBJ2-5
CASSTSDRGLYGQYF	TGTGCCAGCAGCACCTCGGACAGAGGTCTATACGGGCAGTACTTC	NA	NA	TRBV11-2	TRBJ2-7
CASTIGQGPQETQYF	TGCGCCAGCACCATCGGACAGGGTCCACAAGAGACCCAGTACTTC	TRBD1	NA	TRBV4-3	TRBJ2-5
CASSLDSTNVKLFF	TGTGCCAGCAGTCTTGATAGCACTAATGTGAAACTGTTTTTT	NA	once	TRBV11-2	TRBJ1-4
CANTRMILAGDNEQFF	TGTGCCAACACCCGGATGATACTAGCGGGGGACAATGAGCAGTTTTTC	TRBD2	NA	TRBV11-2	TRBJ2-1
CSADKSSGSDEQFF	TGCAGTGCTGATAAGAGTAGTGGTAGTGATGAGCAGTTCTTC	NA	NA	TRBV20-1	TRBJ2-1
CASSARTGGYAYEQYF	TGTGCCAGCAGCGCCCGGACAGGGGGCTATGCCTACGAGCAGTACTTC	TRBD1	NA	TRBV7-8	TRBJ2-7
CARSGGGRSYEAFF	TGTGCCAGGAGTGGTGGGGGGCGCAGCTATGAAGCCTTCTTT	NA	NA	TRBV6-1	TRBJ1-1
CAWGRGQSEYANTGELFF	TGTGCCTGGGGCCGGGGACAGAGCGAGTACGCGAACACCGGGGAGCTGTTTTTT	TRBD1	NA	TRBV30	TRBJ2-2
CASSPGTSGNSIYF	TGTGCTAGCAGCCCAGGGACCTCTGGAAACTCCATATATTTT	NA	NA	TRBV11-2	TRBJ1-3